This TCR beta chain comes out of a study of naive and memory T cell subsets. Points from the study as a whole: Naive and memory subsets had different power law exponents for TCR abundance. Possibly reflecting memory cells re-expressing CD45RA, a few larger clonotypes occurred in naive repertoires, especially CD8.

The beta constant-region primer was an equimolar mix of two oligonucleotides covering TRBC1 and TRBC2. Nested alpha and beta constant-region primers with the SP2 primer drove four PCR rounds on ligated cDNA. The cDNA 3' end received a ligated single-stranded oligonucleotide carrying the SP2 primer and a 12-nucleotide UMI. Using its own MiXCR run on the UMI-ligation and nested PCR reads, TCRdb lists one record per CDR3 protein. The sample gives 130,000 to 150,000 distinct CDR3 sequences, roughly 20% of which show up once; 0.085% to 0.11% is in the top ten. This clonotype was seen a handful of times. Its antigen is still unknown. CMV status came from CD4+ T cell IFNgamma after overnight CMV lysate stimulation of fresh PBMCs. The CDR3 is made up of 15 amino acids. CDR1 and CDR2 from the germline V gene are MNHEY and SVGEGT. V was trimmed by 2 bases and J by 6 bases, leaving 16 bases between them.

The source of this sequence is a human donor in good health. The V call is TRBV6-2 or TRBV6-3, the J call TRBJ1-1; a weak D match, TRBD1 (5 bases). Material: naive CD4+ T cells from blood. The CDR3 coding sequence is TGTGCCAGCAGTTACCATCGACTGCAGGGCGCTGAAGCTTTCTTT. This sequence encodes CASSYHRLQGAEAFF.